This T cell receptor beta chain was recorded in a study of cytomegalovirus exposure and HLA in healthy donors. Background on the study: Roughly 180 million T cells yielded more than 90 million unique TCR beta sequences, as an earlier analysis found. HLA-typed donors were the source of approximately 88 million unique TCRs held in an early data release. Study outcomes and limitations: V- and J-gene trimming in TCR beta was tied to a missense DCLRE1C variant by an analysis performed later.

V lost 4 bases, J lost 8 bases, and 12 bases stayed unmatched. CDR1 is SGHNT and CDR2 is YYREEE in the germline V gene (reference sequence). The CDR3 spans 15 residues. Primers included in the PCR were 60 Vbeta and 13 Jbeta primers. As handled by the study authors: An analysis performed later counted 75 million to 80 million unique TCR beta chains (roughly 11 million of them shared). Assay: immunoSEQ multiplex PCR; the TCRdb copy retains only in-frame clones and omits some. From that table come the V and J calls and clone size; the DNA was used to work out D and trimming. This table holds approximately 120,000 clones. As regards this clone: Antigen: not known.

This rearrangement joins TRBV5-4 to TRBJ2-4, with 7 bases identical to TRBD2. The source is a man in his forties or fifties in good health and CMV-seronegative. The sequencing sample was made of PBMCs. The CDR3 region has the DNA TGTGCCAGCAGCCTACCGGGCGGGGCGGGGGACATTCAGTACTTC. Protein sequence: CASSLPGGAGDIQYF.